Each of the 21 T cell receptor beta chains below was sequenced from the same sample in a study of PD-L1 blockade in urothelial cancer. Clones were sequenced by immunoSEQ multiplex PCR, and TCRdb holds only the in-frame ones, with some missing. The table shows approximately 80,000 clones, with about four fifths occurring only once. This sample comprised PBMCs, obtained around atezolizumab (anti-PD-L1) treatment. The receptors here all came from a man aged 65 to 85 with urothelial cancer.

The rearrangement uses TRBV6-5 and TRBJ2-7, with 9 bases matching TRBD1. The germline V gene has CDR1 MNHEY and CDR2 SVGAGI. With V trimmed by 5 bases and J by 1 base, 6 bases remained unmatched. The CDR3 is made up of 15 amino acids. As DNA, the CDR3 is TGTGCCAGCAGTCGGGACAGGGTTGGTTCCTACGAGCAGTACTTC. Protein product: CASSRDRVGSYEQYF.

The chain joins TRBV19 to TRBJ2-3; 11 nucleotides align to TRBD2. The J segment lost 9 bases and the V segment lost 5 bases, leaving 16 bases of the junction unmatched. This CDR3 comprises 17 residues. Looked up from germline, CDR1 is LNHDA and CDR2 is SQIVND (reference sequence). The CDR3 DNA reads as TGTGCCAGTAGTCCCCGGGTAGCGGGAGGGTCGGGTGACACGCAGTATTTT. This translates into CASSPRVAGGSGDTQYF.

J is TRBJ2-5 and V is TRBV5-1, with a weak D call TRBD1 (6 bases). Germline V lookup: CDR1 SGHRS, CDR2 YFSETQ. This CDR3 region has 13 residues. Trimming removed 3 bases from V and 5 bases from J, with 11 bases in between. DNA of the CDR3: TGCGCCAGCAGCTCAGGGGCACGCGAGACCCAGTACTTC. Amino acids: CASSSGARETQYF.

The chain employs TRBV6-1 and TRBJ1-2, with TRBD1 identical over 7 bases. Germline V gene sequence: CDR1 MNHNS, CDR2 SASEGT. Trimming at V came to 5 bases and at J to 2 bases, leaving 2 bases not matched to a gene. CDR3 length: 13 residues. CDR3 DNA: TGTGCCAGCAGTACGACAGGGAACTATGGCTACACCTTC. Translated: CASSTTGNYGYTF.

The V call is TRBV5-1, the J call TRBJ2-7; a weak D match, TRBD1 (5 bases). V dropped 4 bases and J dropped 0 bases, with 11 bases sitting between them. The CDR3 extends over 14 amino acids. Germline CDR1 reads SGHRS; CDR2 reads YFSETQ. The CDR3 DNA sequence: TGCGCCAGCAGCCCAGGGCCGGCCTCCTACGAGCAGTACTTC. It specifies CASSPGPASYEQYF.

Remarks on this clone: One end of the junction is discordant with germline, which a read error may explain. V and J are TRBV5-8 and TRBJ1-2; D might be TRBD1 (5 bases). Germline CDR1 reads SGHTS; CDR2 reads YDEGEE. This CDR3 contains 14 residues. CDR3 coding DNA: TGTGCCAGCACCTTGGACATTCCGAACTATGGCTACACCTTC. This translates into CASTLDIPNYGYTF. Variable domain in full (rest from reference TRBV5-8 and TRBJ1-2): EAGVTQSPTHLIKTRGQQATLRCSPISGHTSVYWYQQALGLGLQFLLWYDEGEERNRGNFPPRFSGRQFPNYSSELNVNALELEDSALYLCASTLDIPNYGYTFGSGTRLTVV.

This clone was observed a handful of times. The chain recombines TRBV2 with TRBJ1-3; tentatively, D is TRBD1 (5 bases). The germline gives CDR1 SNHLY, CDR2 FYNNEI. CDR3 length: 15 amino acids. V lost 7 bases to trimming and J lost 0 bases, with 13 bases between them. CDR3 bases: TGTGCCAGCAAACAGACAGCTTCCTCTGGAAACACCATATATTTT. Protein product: CASKQTASSGNTIYF.

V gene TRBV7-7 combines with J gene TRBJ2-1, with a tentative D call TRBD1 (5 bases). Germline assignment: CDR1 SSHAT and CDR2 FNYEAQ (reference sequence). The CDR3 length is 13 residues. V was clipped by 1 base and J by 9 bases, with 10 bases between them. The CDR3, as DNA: TGTGCCAGCAGCTTAGACCGAACAGGTGAGCAGTTCTTC. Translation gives CASSLDRTGEQFF.

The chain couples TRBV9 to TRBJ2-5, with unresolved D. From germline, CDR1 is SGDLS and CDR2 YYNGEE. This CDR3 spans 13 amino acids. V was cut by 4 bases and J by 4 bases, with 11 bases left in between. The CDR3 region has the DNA TGTGCCAGCAGCAGTACCCCAGGAGAGACCCAGTACTTC. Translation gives CASSSTPGETQYF.

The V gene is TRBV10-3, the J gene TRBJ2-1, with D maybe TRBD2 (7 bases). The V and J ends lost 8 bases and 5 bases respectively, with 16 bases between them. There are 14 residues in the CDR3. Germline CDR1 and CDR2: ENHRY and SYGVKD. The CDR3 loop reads CAIRGAPGDNEQFF. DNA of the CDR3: TGTGCCATCCGGGGGGCCCCTGGGGACAATGAGCAGTTCTTC.

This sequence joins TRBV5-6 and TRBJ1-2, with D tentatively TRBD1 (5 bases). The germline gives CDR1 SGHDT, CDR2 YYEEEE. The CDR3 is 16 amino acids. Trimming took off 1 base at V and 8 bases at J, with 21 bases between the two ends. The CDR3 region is CASSLPGLPTQRGYTF. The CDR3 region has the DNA TGTGCCAGCAGCTTGCCGGGACTCCCTACTCAGAGGGGCTACACCTTC.

DNA for the CDR3: TGTGCCAGCAGCCGGGGGACAGTAGCCTACGAGCAGTACTTC. It yields the protein CASSRGTVAYEQYF. J is TRBJ2-7 and V is TRBV4-2, with 7 bases aligning to TRBD1. Losses at the gene ends were 4 bases for V and 2 bases for J; bases not matched to a gene: 5. Germline-derived CDR1 and CDR2 are LGHNA and YNFKEQ. This CDR3 contains 14 residues.

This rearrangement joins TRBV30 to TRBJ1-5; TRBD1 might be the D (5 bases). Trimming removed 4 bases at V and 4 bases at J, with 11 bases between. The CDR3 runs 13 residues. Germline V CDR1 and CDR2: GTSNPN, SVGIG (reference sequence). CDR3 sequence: CAWTPTGNQPQHF. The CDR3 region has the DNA TGTGCCTGGACGCCTACAGGAAATCAGCCCCAGCATTTT.

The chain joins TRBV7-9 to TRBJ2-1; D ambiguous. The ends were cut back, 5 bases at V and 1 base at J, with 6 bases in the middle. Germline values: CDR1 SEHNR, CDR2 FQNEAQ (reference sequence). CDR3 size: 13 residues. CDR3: CASSPRSYNEQFF. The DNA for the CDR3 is TGTGCCAGCAGCCCGAGGTCCTACAATGAGCAGTTCTTC.

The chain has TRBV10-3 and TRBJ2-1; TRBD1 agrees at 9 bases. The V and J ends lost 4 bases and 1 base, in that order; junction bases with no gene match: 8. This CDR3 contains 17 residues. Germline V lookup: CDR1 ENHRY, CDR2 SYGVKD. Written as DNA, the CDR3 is TGTGCCATCAGTGCGGGACAGGGAGGGGGATCCTACAATGAGCAGTTCTTC. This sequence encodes CAISAGQGGGSYNEQFF.

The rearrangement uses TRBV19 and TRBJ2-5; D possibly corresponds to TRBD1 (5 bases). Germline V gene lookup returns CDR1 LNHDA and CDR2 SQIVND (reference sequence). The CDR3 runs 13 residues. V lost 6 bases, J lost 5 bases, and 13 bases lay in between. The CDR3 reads CASRRTGAETQYF. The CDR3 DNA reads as TGTGCCAGTAGACGCACAGGTGCCGAGACCCAGTACTTC.

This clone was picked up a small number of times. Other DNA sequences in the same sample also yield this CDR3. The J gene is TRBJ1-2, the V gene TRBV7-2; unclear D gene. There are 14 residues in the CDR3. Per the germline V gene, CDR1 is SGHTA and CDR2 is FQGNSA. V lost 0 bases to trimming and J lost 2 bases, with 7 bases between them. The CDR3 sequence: CASSLAAANYGYTF. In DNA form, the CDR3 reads TGTGCCAGCAGCTTAGCGGCAGCGAACTATGGCTACACCTTC. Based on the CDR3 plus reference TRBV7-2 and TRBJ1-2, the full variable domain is GAGVSQSPSNKVTEKGKDVELRCDPISGHTALYWYRQSLGQGLEFLIYFQGNSAPDKSGLPSDRFSAERTGGSVSTLTIQRTQQEDSAVYLCASSLAAANYGYTFGSGTRLTVV.

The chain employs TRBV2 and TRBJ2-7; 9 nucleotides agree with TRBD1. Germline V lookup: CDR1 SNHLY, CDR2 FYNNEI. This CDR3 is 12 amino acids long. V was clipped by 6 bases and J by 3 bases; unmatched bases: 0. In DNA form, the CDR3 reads TGTGCCAGCAGGGGACAGGGCTACGAGCAGTACTTC. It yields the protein CASRGQGYEQYF.

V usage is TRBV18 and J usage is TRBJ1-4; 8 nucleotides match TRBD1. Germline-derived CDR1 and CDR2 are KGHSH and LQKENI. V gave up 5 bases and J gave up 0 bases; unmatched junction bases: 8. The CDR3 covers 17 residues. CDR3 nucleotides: TGTGCCAGCTCATCGACAGGGGCCCAAGCAACTAATGAAAAACTGTTTTTT. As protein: CASSSTGAQATNEKLFF.

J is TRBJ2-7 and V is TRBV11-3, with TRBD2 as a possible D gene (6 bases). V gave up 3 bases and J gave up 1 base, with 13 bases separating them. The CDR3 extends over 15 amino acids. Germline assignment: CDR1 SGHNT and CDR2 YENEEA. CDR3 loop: CASSFDGRTSYEQYF. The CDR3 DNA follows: TGTGCCAGCAGCTTTGACGGGAGAACGTCCTACGAGCAGTACTTC.

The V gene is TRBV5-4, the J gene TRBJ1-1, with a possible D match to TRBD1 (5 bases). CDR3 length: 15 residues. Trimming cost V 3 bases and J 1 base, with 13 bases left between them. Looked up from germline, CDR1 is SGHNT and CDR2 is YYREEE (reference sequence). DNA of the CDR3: TGTGCCAGCAGCTCCAGGGTCGACACGAACACTGAAGCTTTCTTT. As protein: CASSSRVDTNTEAFF.